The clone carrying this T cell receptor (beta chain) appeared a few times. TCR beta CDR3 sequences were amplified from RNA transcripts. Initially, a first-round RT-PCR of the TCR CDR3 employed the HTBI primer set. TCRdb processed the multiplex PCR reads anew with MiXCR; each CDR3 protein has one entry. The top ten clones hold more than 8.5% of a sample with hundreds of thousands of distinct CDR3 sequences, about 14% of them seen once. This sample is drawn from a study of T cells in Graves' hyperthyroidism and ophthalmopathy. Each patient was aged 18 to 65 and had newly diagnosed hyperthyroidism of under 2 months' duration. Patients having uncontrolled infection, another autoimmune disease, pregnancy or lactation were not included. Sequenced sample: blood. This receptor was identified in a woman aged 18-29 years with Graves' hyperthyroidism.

The CDR3 sequence is CASSLLKLVSSYNEQFF. In DNA form, the CDR3 reads TGTGCCAGCAGCTTACTTAAATTGGTTAGCTCCTACAATGAGCAGTTCTTC. The rearrangement links TRBV11-1 to TRBJ2-1; no clear D. The germline gives CDR1 SGHAT, CDR2 FQDESV (reference sequence). Trimming removed 2 bases at V and 0 bases at J, with 14 bases between. This CDR3 region has 17 residues.